This TCR beta chain originates from a study of blood T cell repertoires in COVID-19. Study as a whole: Samples of COVID-19 (acute and convalescent) were obtained from the United States, Italy and Spain.

This CDR3 region has 14 residues. The germline CDR1 and CDR2 sequences are MNHEY and SVGAGI. V shed 4 bases and J 5 bases; nucleotides not matched to a gene: 7. Per the study methods: Estimation of nucleated cell counts relied on the amplification of reference gene primers. Profiling relied on immunoSEQ multiplex PCR, and the TCRdb table lists in-frame clones only, not all of them. The V and J calls and clone size are taken from that table; D and trimming were inferred from the DNA. This sample has roughly 150,000 clones, with 78% found just once. Participants were aged about 18 to 100 years from about two dozen US areas. Each participant's cohort was designated according to participant-reported clinical history.

The sequenced sample was PBMCs or T cells enriched from blood (not recorded which). This receptor was obtained from a woman aged 45-59 years who had recovered from COVID-19. The chain combines TRBV6-5 with TRBJ2-5; TRBD2 aligns across 7 bases. CDR3 DNA sequence: TGTGCCAGCAGTTCCGACACTAGCGCGGAGACCCAGTACTTC. It is translated as CASSSDTSAETQYF.